The clone carrying this T cell receptor (beta chain) showed up just a few times. Profiling relied on immunoSEQ multiplex PCR, and the TCRdb table lists in-frame clones only, not all of them. This table has a few hundred thousand clones, about 89% appearing once. These data are taken from a study of blood T cell repertoires in COVID-19. V lost 5 bases to trimming and J lost 4 bases, with 17 bases between them. The CDR3 totals 16 residues. Looked up from germline, CDR1 is ENHRY and CDR2 is SYGVKD. The receptor's source is a young man who had recovered from COVID-19. The material sequenced was peripheral blood. This chain connects TRBV10-3 to TRBJ2-2; possibly TRBD2 for D (6 bases). CDR3 sequence reads: CAISYRDSPGTGELFF. The CDR3 nucleotides read TGTGCCATCAGTTACCGGGACTCCCCGGGCACCGGGGAGCTGTTTTTT.